This T cell receptor (beta chain) was identified in a study of blood T cell repertoires in COVID-19. This CDR3 is built from 12 residues. CDR1 and CDR2 (germline): MNHEY, SVGAGI. Trimming cost V 4 bases and J 9 bases, with 12 bases left between them. Profiled with immunoSEQ multiplex PCR; TCRdb holds only in-frame clones, not every one. This sample has roughly 32,000 clones, with 85% to 90% found just once. The chain has TRBV6-5 and TRBJ1-2; D remains ambiguous. This TCR came from a man between 60 and 75 years old with active or convalescent COVID-19. The sequencing sample was made of peripheral blood. CDR3 coding DNA: TGTGCCAGCAGTTCTACGACTAGTAGCTACACCTTC. As protein: CASSSTTSSYTF.